Sequencing of this T cell receptor (beta chain) was carried out in a study of T-cell reconstitution after alpha-beta-depleted transplantation in children. Study-level points and caveats: As was reported, about two months after transplant, alpha-beta T cells came from several hundred expanded graft clones.

This clonotype was seen a handful of times. Its antigen remains unknown. Unique molecular identifiers were built into the TCRbeta library. MiXCR, run by TCRdb on the PCR reads, gives a single entry per CDR3 protein. The sample gives some 840,000 distinct CDR3 sequences, roughly 16% of which show up once; 5% is in the top ten. The CDR3 totals 16 residues. CDR1 SGDLS and CDR2 YYNGEE come from the germline V gene. Trimming took off 0 bases at V and 5 bases at J, with 16 bases between the two ends. The receptor comes from a male patient under 18 who had a stem cell transplant for acute lymphoblastic leukemia, so the T cells may come from the graft donor. The specimen was PBMCs, mostly from graft donor cells, collected 360 days after TCRalphabeta/CD19-depleted stem cell transplant. The V gene is TRBV9, the J gene TRBJ2-3; either TRBD1 or TRBD2 may fit D (5 bases each). The CDR3 DNA follows: TGTGCCAGCAGCGTAGAAGAGGGGCGCTACGAAGATACGCAGTATTTT. It specifies CASSVEEGRYEDTQYF.